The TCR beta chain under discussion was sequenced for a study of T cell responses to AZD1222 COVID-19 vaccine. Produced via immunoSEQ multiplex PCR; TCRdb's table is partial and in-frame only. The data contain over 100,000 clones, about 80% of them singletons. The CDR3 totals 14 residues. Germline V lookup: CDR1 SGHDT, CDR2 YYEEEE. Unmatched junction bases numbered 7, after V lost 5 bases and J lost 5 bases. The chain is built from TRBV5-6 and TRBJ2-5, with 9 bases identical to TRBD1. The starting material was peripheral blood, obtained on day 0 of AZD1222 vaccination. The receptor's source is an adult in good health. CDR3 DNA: TGTGCCAGCAGGAAACAGGGGGCGGATGAGACCCAGTACTTC. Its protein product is CASRKQGADETQYF.